These 2 T cell receptor beta chains came from one sample sequenced in a study of OX40 agonist ivuxolimab in advanced cancers. Some clones are missing from TCRdb's copy, which holds only in-frame ones; the method was immunoSEQ multiplex PCR. The repertoire includes approximately 70,000 clones, roughly 88% of them detected once, and roughly 2.4% sits in the top ten. The sequencing here drew on CD4+ or CD8+ T cells sorted from blood, taken in a trial of the OX40 agonist ivuxolimab. The receptors derive from an adult with an advanced solid tumor such as melanoma, head and neck, liver or kidney cancer.

This clone was picked up a small number of times. The V call is TRBV5-5, the J call TRBJ1-2, with D possibly matching TRBD1 (5 bases). The ends were cut back, 0 bases at V and 8 bases at J, with 8 bases in the middle. Germline CDR1 and CDR2: SGHKS and YYEKEE (reference sequence). The CDR3 loop spans 12 amino acids. In DNA form, the CDR3 reads TGTGCCAGCAGCTTGGACCCAGGGGGCTACACCTTC. Protein: CASSLDPGGYTF.

Comments on this clone: The same CDR3 is also encoded by other DNA sequences in this sample. The chain recombines TRBV11-2 with TRBJ2-7, with a weak D call TRBD1 (6 bases). The CDR3 extends over 14 amino acids. CDR1 SGHAT and CDR2 FQNNGV come from the germline V gene. The V gene lost 4 bases and the J gene lost 0 bases, with 10 bases spanning the gap. The CDR3 nucleotides are TGTGCCAGCAGCTCCGGACAGCTCTCCTACGAGCAGTACTTC. It translates to CASSSGQLSYEQYF.